The clone carrying this T cell receptor (beta chain) was found many times. Antigen specificity is unknown. The data were obtained in a study of T cells in Graves' hyperthyroidism and ophthalmopathy. Study context: Peripheral blood draws took place at initial diagnosis, ahead of any treatment. Study-wide points: Onset of ophthalmopathy came a median around 6.5 months after the model predicted it. Separating ophthalmopathy from stable hyperthyroidism was achieved by a 13 V-J model.

Uncontrolled infection, other autoimmune disease, pregnancy or lactation disqualified patients from enrolment. Researchers took RNA transcripts and amplified the TCR beta CDR3 regions from them. A first-round RT-PCR of the TCR CDR3 used the HTBI primer set. Each CDR3 protein is one row after TCRdb ran MiXCR on the multiplex PCR reads. The repertoire holds approximately 370,000 distinct CDR3 sequences, with 14% to 15% as singletons. The CDR3 is 11 amino acids. The germline gives CDR1 GTSNPN, CDR2 SVGIG (reference sequence). V lost 3 bases and J lost 7, with 7 bases in between. The sequencing sample was made of blood. This sequence was found in a woman aged 25 to 45 with Graves' hyperthyroidism. The chain uses TRBV30 and TRBJ2-1, with a tentative D call TRBD2 (5 bases). CDR3 sequence: CAWSGGNEQFF. The CDR3 nucleotides read TGTGCCTGGAGCGGCGGGAATGAGCAGTTCTTC.